This T cell receptor beta chain was recorded in a study of T cells after posttransplantation cyclophosphamide. Findings of the study overall: After PTCy, TRB diversity resembled that of CNI/methotrexate controls. TRB overlap between skin or GI tissue T cells and blood was limited. Donor CD8+ memory clones often dominated recipient blood repertoires at later times.

The related graft donor's blood sample was taken on the day of bone marrow donation. Germline CDR1 is SEHNR and CDR2 is FQNEAQ (reference sequence). Between the trimmed V and J ends, which lost 5 bases and 5 bases, there was a span of 12 bases. The CDR3 is 13 amino acids. Ten or more counts support this clone. Its antigen remains unknown. Assay: immunoSEQ multiplex PCR; the TCRdb copy retains only in-frame clones and omits some. Listed here are 20,000 to 25,000 clones without any singletons, the top ten holding 6% to 7%. The rearrangement joins TRBV7-9 to TRBJ1-1; the D gene is possibly TRBD1 (6 bases). The sample taken for sequencing was PBMCs. The sequence came from a woman aged 55-69 years in good health, CMV-negative, and a related stem cell transplant donor. In nucleotides, the CDR3 is TGTGCCAGCAGCCGCGGGGGGGCAACTGAAGCTTTCTTT. Translation gives CASSRGGATEAFF.